This TCR beta chain originates from a study of CD4 and CD8 cells across lung adenocarcinoma regions. This clonotype was found once. The junction and the germline gene differ at one end; a read error may be behind it. TCRdb redid the calling of the PCR reads with MiXCR, one entry per CDR3 protein. The data contain about 3,700 distinct CDR3 sequences, about 53% of them singletons. The patients had localized lung adenocarcinoma, a non-small cell subtype. The clonotype originates from a female donor with lung adenocarcinoma. The CD4 and CD8 labels of this study may be unreliable. Sequenced: CD4+ T cells from the margin of a lung tumor.

This CDR3 is CASASAEPSTDTQYF. The CDR3 DNA sequence: TGTGCCAGTGCCAGCGCGGAACCCAGCACAGATACCCAGTATTTT. This chain connects TRBV25-1 to TRBJ2-3; no firm D call. Germline CDR1 is MGHDK and CDR2 is SYGVNS. The CDR3 consists of 15 residues.